Each of the 17 T cell receptor beta chains below was sequenced from the same sample in a study of cytomegalovirus exposure and HLA in healthy donors. TCRdb's copy holds only in-frame clones and misses some; the assay was immunoSEQ multiplex PCR. Of approximately 300,000 clones detected, roughly 88% appear once; the ten largest clones hold around 0.8%. Sample: PBMCs. Receptors originate from a woman between 18 and 29 years old in good health and CMV-seronegative.

The chain carries TRBV27 and TRBJ2-3; tentatively, D is TRBD1 (6 bases). The CDR3 is 13 amino acids. The germline V and J ends were trimmed by 5 bases and 5 bases, with 11 bases remaining between them. Germline values: CDR1 MNHEY, CDR2 SMNVEV (reference sequence). In nucleotides, the CDR3 is TGTGCCAGCAGTACATTAGGGGGAGATACGCAGTATTTT. Its translation: CASSTLGGDTQYF.

The chain combines TRBV5-4 with TRBJ1-1, with a possible D match to TRBD1 (5 bases). Germline lookup yields CDR1 SGHNT and CDR2 YYREEE (reference sequence). V lost 0 bases and J lost 0, with 12 bases in between. This CDR3 has 16 amino acids. CDR3 loop: CASSLDLKGVNTEAFF. The CDR3 nucleotides are TGTGCCAGCAGCTTGGATTTGAAAGGGGTGAACACTGAAGCTTTCTTT. The entire variable domain, with the rest obtained from reference TRBV5-4 and TRBJ1-1, is as follows: ETGVTQSPTHLIKTRGQQVTLRCSSQSGHNTVSWYQQALGQGPQFIFQYYREEENGRGNFPPRFSGLQFPNYSSELNVNALELDDSALYLCASSLDLKGVNTEAFFGQGTRLTVV.

The V and J genes are TRBV19 and TRBJ2-7, with 8 bases matching TRBD1. Germline V CDR1 and CDR2: LNHDA, SQIVND (reference sequence). CDR3 length: 13 amino acids. V trimming: 7 bases; J trimming: 2 bases; junction bases outside the gene matches: 4. CDR3 amino acids: CASKGTGTYEQYF. DNA for the CDR3: TGTGCCAGTAAGGGGACAGGCACCTACGAGCAGTACTTC.

The chain combines TRBV7-3 with TRBJ2-1; TRBD2 is a possible D gene (7 bases). The CDR3 is made up of 14 amino acids. CDR1 SGHTA and CDR2 FQGTGA come from the germline V gene. V shed 6 bases and J shed 9 bases, with 18 bases lying between them. CDR3 amino acids: CASSPQRDTGEQFF. The CDR3 nucleotides are TGTGCCAGCAGTCCCCAGCGGGACACTGGTGAGCAGTTCTTC.

The J gene is TRBJ2-7, the V gene TRBV5-6; unclear D gene. Germline CDR1 reads SGHDT; CDR2 reads YYEEEE. This CDR3 region has 15 residues. Trimming shortened V by 3 bases and J by 4 bases, and 17 bases separated the two germline ends. DNA for the CDR3: TGTGCCAGCAGCTCGCTATTAGAGACTCAATACGAGCAGTACTTC. It is translated as CASSSLLETQYEQYF.

This rearrangement joins TRBV14 to TRBJ2-2; 7 nucleotides agree with TRBD1. The CDR3 spans 16 residues. CDR1 and CDR2 from the germline V gene are SGHDN and FVKESK. Trimming removed 2 bases from V and 9 bases from J; junction bases left unmatched: 12. Here the CDR3 DNA reads TGTGCCAGCAGCCAATATTTTGGGGACAGTAACAGGGAGCTGTTTTTT. Protein product: CASSQYFGDSNRELFF. Using reference TRBV14 and TRBJ2-2 for the parts outside the CDR3, the full variable domain is EAGVTQFPSHSVIEKGQTVTLRCDPISGHDNLYWYRRVMGKEIKFLLHFVKESKQDESGMPNNRFLAERTGGTYSTLKVQPAELEDSGVYFCASSQYFGDSNRELFFGEGSRLTVL.

J is TRBJ2-1 and V is TRBV6-6, with a tentative D call TRBD1 (5 bases). The CDR3 length is 16 residues. Trimming removed 8 bases from V and 6 bases from J, with 23 bases in between. Germline V gene lookup returns CDR1 MNHNY and CDR2 SVGAGI (reference sequence). The CDR3 here is CASAMGLDRAINEQFF. CDR3 DNA: TGTGCCAGCGCTATGGGGCTAGACAGAGCAATCAATGAGCAGTTCTTC.

In this sample, this clone turned up once. The chain has TRBV5-1 and TRBJ2-1; D perhaps matches TRBD2 (6 bases). This CDR3 spans 16 amino acids. CDR1 and CDR2 from the germline V gene are SGHRS and YFSETQ. Trimming removed 4 bases from V and 1 base from J, with 15 bases in between. The CDR3, as DNA: TGCGCCAGCAGCCCGGCCGGGACTGAGTCCTACAATGAGCAGTTCTTC. Its translation: CASSPAGTESYNEQFF. Based on the CDR3 plus reference TRBV5-1 and TRBJ2-1, the full variable domain is KAGVTQTPRYLIKTRGQQVTLSCSPISGHRSVSWYQQTPGQGLQFLFEYFSETQRNKGNFPGRFSGRQFSNSRSEMNVSTLELGDSALYLCASSPAGTESYNEQFFGPGTRLTVL.

CDR3 amino acids: CASAGSNEQFF. The DNA of the CDR3 is TGTGCCAGCGCAGGGTCCAATGAGCAGTTCTTC. This chain connects TRBV7-8 to TRBJ2-1; D might be TRBD1 (5 bases). The V end was cut by 8 bases, the J end by 6 bases, with 8 bases between. The V gene's germline CDR1 is SGHVS and CDR2 FQNEAQ. The length of the CDR3 is 11 residues.

The rearrangement uses TRBV10-3 and TRBJ1-1; D gene unclear. The CDR3 covers 13 residues. Germline loops: CDR1 ENHRY, CDR2 SYGVKD. The V end was cut by 2 bases, the J end by 4 bases, with 8 bases between. In DNA, the CDR3 is TGTGCCATCAGTGAGGGGGAGGGCACTGAAGCTTTCTTT. Translating it yields CAISEGEGTEAFF.

This clone occurred once. The gene calls are TRBV18 and TRBJ2-2, with D tentatively TRBD1 (7 bases). Looked up from germline, CDR1 is KGHSH and CDR2 is LQKENI. CDR3 size: 17 residues. The V end lost 3 bases, the J end lost 0 bases, and 14 bases lay between the germline ends. CDR3 in amino acids: CASSPESGGTNTGELFF. The CDR3 coding sequence is TGTGCCAGCTCACCTGAATCAGGGGGGACGAACACCGGGGAGCTGTTTTTT.

The gene calls are TRBV9 and TRBJ1-1, with 11 bases lining up with TRBD1. Germline V gene data show CDR1 as SGDLS and CDR2 as YYNGEE. The junction had 10 bases not matched to a gene; V was cut back by 4 bases and J by 5 bases. CDR3 length: 16 residues. This chain's CDR3 is CASSPREGDRGTEAFF. The CDR3 DNA reads as TGTGCCAGCAGCCCCAGAGAGGGGGACAGGGGGACTGAAGCTTTCTTT.

CDR3 coding DNA: TGTGCCAGCAGTTTATGGGCCCTCGGGCGAGGGACCAAAAACATTCAGTACTTC. Residues: CASSLWALGRGTKNIQYF. J is TRBJ2-4 and V is TRBV27, with D tentatively TRBD2 (5 bases). The CDR3 sequence is 18 residues long. Germline V CDR1 and CDR2: MNHEY, SMNVEV (reference sequence). V was clipped by 1 base and J by 2 bases, with 18 bases between them.

The chain recombines TRBV11-3 with TRBJ2-1; D is uncertain. Trimming cost V 2 bases and J 3 bases, with 5 bases left between them. Germline V CDR1 and CDR2: SGHNT, YENEEA. The CDR3 consists of 13 residues. The CDR3 region is CASSLSYYNEQFF. The CDR3, as DNA: TGTGCCAGCAGCTTATCGTACTACAATGAGCAGTTCTTC.

This chain links TRBV2 with TRBJ2-3, with TRBD2 as a possible D gene (5 bases). V was trimmed by 7 bases and J by 2 bases, leaving 10 bases between them. The CDR3 consists of 13 residues. Germline V gene lookup returns CDR1 SNHLY and CDR2 FYNNEI. The chain's CDR3 is CASKEEVTDTQYF. The CDR3 region has the DNA TGTGCCAGCAAGGAGGAAGTCACAGATACGCAGTATTTT.

The J gene is TRBJ1-1, the V gene TRBV27; a weak D match, TRBD1 (6 bases). From germline, CDR1 is MNHEY and CDR2 SMNVEV (reference sequence). Between the trimmed V and J ends, which lost 5 bases and 7 bases, there was a span of 17 bases. This CDR3 region has 14 residues. CDR3 amino acids: CASSDGPGDGEAFF. The CDR3 nucleotides are TGTGCCAGCAGTGACGGGCCAGGGGATGGTGAAGCTTTCTTT.

V is TRBV6-5 and J is TRBJ2-3, with 9 bases that match TRBD2. Germline CDR1 is MNHEY and CDR2 is SVGAGI. The ends lost 0 bases at V and 4 bases at J; junction bases unmatched: 2. CDR3 length: 15 amino acids. The CDR3 protein is CASSYSWTSADTQYF. In DNA, the CDR3 is TGTGCCAGCAGTTACTCGTGGACTAGCGCAGATACGCAGTATTTT.